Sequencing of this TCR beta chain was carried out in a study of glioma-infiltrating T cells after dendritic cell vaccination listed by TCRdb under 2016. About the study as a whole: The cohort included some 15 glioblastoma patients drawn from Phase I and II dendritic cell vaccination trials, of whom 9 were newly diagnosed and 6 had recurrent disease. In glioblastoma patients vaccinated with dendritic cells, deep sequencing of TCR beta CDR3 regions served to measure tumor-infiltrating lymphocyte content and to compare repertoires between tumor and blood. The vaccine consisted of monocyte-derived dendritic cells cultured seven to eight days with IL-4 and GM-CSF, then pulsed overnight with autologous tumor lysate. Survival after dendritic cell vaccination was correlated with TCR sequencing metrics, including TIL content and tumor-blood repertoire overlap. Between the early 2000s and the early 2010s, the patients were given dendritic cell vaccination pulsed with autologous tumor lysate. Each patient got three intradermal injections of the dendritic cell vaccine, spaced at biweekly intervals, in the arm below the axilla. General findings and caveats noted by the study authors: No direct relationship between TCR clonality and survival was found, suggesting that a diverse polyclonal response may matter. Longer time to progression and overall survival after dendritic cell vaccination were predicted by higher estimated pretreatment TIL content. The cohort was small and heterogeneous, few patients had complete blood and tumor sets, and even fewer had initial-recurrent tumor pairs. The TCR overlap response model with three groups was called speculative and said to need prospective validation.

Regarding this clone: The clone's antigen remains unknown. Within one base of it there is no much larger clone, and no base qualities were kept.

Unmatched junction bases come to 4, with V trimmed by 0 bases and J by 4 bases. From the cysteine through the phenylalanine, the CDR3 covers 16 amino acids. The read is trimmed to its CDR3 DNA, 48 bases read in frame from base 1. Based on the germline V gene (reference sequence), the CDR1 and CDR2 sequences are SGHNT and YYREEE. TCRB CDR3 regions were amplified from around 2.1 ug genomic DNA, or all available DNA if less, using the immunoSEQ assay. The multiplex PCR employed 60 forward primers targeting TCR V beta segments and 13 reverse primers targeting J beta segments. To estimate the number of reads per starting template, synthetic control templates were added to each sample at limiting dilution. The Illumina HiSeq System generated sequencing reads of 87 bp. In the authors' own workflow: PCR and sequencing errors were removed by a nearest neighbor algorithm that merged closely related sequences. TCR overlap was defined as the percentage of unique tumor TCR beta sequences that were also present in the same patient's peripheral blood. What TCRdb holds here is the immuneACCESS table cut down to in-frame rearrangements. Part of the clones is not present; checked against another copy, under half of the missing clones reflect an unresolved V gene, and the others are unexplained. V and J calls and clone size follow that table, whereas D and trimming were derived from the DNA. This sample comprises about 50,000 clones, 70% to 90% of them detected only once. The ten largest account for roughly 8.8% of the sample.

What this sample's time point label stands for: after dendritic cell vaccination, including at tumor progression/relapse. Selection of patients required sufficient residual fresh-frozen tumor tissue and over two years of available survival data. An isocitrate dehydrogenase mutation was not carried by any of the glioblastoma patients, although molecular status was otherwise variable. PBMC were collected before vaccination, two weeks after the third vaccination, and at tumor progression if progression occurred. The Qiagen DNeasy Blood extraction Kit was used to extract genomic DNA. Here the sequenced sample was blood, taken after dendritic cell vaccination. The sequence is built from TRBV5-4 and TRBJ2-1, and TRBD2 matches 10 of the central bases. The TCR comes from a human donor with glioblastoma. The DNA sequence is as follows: TGTGCCAGCAGCTTGGTAGCGGGGGGCCCGTACAATGAGCAGTTCTTC. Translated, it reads CASSLVAGGPYNEQFF.